The 30 T cell receptor beta chains given below trace back to one sample, sequenced in a study of naive and memory T cell subsets. Both TRBC1 and TRBC2 were covered by a beta constant-region primer of two equimolar oligonucleotides. One entry per CDR3 protein results from TCRdb running MiXCR on the UMI-ligation and nested PCR reads. This sample has about 80,000 distinct CDR3 sequences; around 13% occur once, and the top ten carry 0.9% to 1%. The sample was central memory CD4+ T cells from blood. These receptor sequences come from a human donor in good health.

In this sample, this clonotype turned up many times. The V call is TRBV19, the J call TRBJ2-7; no reliable D call. Germline V lookup: CDR1 LNHDA, CDR2 SQIVND (reference sequence). V was cut by 0 bases and J by 0 bases, with 3 bases left in between. The length of the CDR3 is 13 residues. DNA of the CDR3: TGTGCCAGTAGTATAGAGAGCTCCTACGAGCAGTACTTC. It codes for CASSIESSYEQYF.

This clonotype was seen a handful of times. CDR3 coding DNA: TGCAGCGTTGAAAAAGGGACAGATCGGTACACCTTC. It translates to CSVEKGTDRYTF. V and J are TRBV29-1 and TRBJ1-2, with 7 bases lining up with TRBD1. Germline CDR1 is SQVTM and CDR2 is ANQGSEA. Losses at the gene ends were 2 bases for V and 11 bases for J; bases not matched to a gene: 8. The CDR3 spans 12 residues.

This clonotype appeared a few times. The rearrangement links TRBV7-2 to TRBJ2-3, with 13 bases matching TRBD2. The CDR3 runs to 18 residues. The J segment lost 8 bases and the V segment lost 4 bases, leaving 15 bases of the junction unmatched. CDR1 and CDR2 (germline): SGHTA, FQGNSA. The CDR3, as DNA: TGTGCCAGCAGCTCGGGACTAGCGGGGCGGCGAACGGGGAGTACGCAGTATTTT. Amino acids: CASSSGLAGRRTGSTQYF.

Of note for this clonotype: This sequence may be a read error, since a much larger clone differs from it by one base. The chain carries TRBV7-2 and TRBJ2-6; 7 nucleotides line up with TRBD2. There are 18 residues in the CDR3. Germline V CDR1 and CDR2: SGHTA, FQGNSA. V lost 4 bases, J lost 1 base, and 10 bases stayed unmatched. The CDR3 region has the DNA TGTGCCAGCAGCTCCGGGACTATAGAGCTATCTGGGGCCAACGTCCTGACTTTC. Its translation is CASSSGTIELSGANVLTF.

This clonotype was observed at least ten times. The chain has TRBV4-2 and TRBJ2-7; 12 bases are a match to TRBD2. The CDR3 covers 15 residues. V shed 4 bases and J 4 bases; nucleotides not matched to a gene: 5. Looked up from germline, CDR1 is LGHNA and CDR2 is YNFKEQ. CDR3 DNA: TGTGCCAGCAGCCGCTCGACTAGCGGGAGTTACGAGCAGTACTTC. It specifies CASSRSTSGSYEQYF.

There are a few counts of this clonotype. The J gene is TRBJ2-1, the V gene TRBV5-6; no clear D gene. V was pared by 4 bases and J by 0 bases, with 14 bases between. Germline V gives CDR1 SGHDT, CDR2 YYEEEE. The CDR3 has 16 residues. In DNA form, the CDR3 reads TGTGCCAGCAGCAGGAACGGACGCAGCTCCTACAATGAGCAGTTCTTC. It encodes CASSRNGRSSYNEQFF.

This clonotype was detected a few times. The chain has TRBV9 and TRBJ2-7; maybe TRBD2 (5 bases). The CDR3 runs 15 residues. Germline CDR1 SGDLS, CDR2 YYNGEE. Trimming removed 5 bases from V and 3 bases from J, with 18 bases in between. CDR3 bases: TGTGCCAGCAGTCCCGGGGTAGGGTTGATCTACGAGCAGTACTTC. Translation: CASSPGVGLIYEQYF.

The table lists this clonotype with a few counts. The chain couples TRBV7-9 to TRBJ2-5; 7 bases agree with TRBD1. This CDR3 comprises 15 residues. The V segment lost 1 base and the J segment 2 bases; nucleotides outside the gene matches: 4. Germline lookup yields CDR1 SEHNR and CDR2 FQNEAQ (reference sequence). The CDR3 DNA reads as TGTGCCAGCAGCTTAGTACCGGGACAGCAAGAGACCCAGTACTTC. This gives the protein CASSLVPGQQETQYF.

The V and J genes are TRBV10-3 and TRBJ2-7; 13 nucleotides match TRBD2. The V gene's germline CDR1 is ENHRY and CDR2 SYGVKD. V shed 8 bases and J 5 bases; nucleotides not matched to a gene: 9. This CDR3 is built from 15 residues. The CDR3 DNA reads as TGTGCCATCCAAGCTCGGACTAGCGGGAGACACGAGCAGTACTTC. Translated: CAIQARTSGRHEQYF.

The gene calls are TRBV19 and TRBJ1-6; TRBD1 is a possible D gene (5 bases). Between the trimmed V and J ends, which lost 6 bases and 8 bases, there was a span of 17 bases. This CDR3 has 15 residues. Germline loops: CDR1 LNHDA, CDR2 SQIVND (reference sequence). In DNA, the CDR3 is TGTGCCAGTAGCCCCAGGGCCCGGACGGATTCACCCCTCCACTTT. Translating gives CASSPRARTDSPLHF.

The gene calls are TRBV6-5 and TRBJ1-5; D gene ambiguous. The ends were cut back, 4 bases at V and 0 bases at J, with 10 bases in the middle. Germline V lookup: CDR1 MNHEY, CDR2 SVGAGI. The CDR3 covers 15 residues. The CDR3 coding sequence is TGTGCCAGCAGTTTATCATCTGCTAGCAATCAGCCCCAGCATTTT. Its translation is CASSLSSASNQPQHF.

J is TRBJ2-1 and V is TRBV6-1; no clear D gene. The germline gives CDR1 MNHNS, CDR2 SASEGT. The CDR3 length is 13 residues. Trimming cost V 4 bases and J 11 bases, with 15 bases left between them. The CDR3 spells CASSAEFLRKQFF. CDR3 DNA: TGTGCCAGCAGTGCTGAGTTTTTAAGGAAGCAGTTCTTC.

This clonotype occurred many times. J is TRBJ2-3 and V is TRBV24-1, with 7 positions matching TRBD2. Unmatched junction bases numbered 4, after V lost 3 bases and J lost 2 bases. There are 15 residues in the CDR3. The V gene's germline CDR1 is KGHDR and CDR2 SFDVKD. The CDR3, as DNA: TGTGCCACCAGTGATGCGCTAGCGGACACAGATACGCAGTATTTT. It translates to CATSDALADTDTQYF.

This clonotype turned up a few times. The rearrangement links TRBV6-1 to TRBJ1-1; D not certain. The germline V and J ends were trimmed by 6 bases and 1 base, with 9 bases remaining between them. Germline loops: CDR1 MNHNS, CDR2 SASEGT. This CDR3 spans 13 amino acids. This CDR3 is CASRVSGNTEAFF. The DNA of the CDR3 is TGTGCCAGCAGGGTTAGCGGGAACACTGAAGCTTTCTTT.

The sample holds a few counts of this clonotype. The rearrangement links TRBV20-1 to TRBJ2-1, with no clear D. The germline V and J ends were trimmed by 3 bases and 4 bases, with 13 bases remaining between them. The CDR3 has 14 amino acids. Germline-derived CDR1 and CDR2 are DFQATT and SNEGSKA (reference sequence). The DNA for the CDR3 is TGCAGTGCTAGTAACAAGATGGGGTACAATGAGCAGTTCTTC. It specifies CSASNKMGYNEQFF.

The rearrangement joins TRBV7-9 to TRBJ2-3; D call uncertain. Germline CDR1 is SEHNR and CDR2 is FQNEAQ (reference sequence). Trimming stripped 5 bases from V and 3 bases from J, with 9 bases between. The CDR3 has 13 residues. In DNA, the CDR3 is TGTGCCAGCAGCCCCCGTAGGACAGATACGCAGTATTTT. Its protein is CASSPRRTDTQYF.

This clonotype was counted ten times or more. V usage is TRBV20-1 and J usage is TRBJ2-5; D gene uncertain. Germline values: CDR1 DFQATT, CDR2 SNEGSKA (reference sequence). CDR3 size: 12 residues. Trimming pared 8 bases from V and 1 base from J, leaving 11 bases between. The CDR3 nucleotides are TGCAGTTCCTCGACCCTCCAAGAGACCCAGTACTTC. Translating gives CSSSTLQETQYF.

This rearrangement joins TRBV5-5 to TRBJ2-1; 7 nucleotides line up with TRBD1. With 5 bases clipped from V and 8 bases from J, the junction kept 13 bases outside the gene matches. CDR1 is SGHKS, CDR2 YYEKEE, per germline (reference sequence). CDR3 length equals 15 residues. CDR3 DNA: TGTGCCAGCAGTACACGCCCGAGACAGGGCGATGAGCAGTTCTTC. It encodes CASSTRPRQGDEQFF.

This clonotype has only a few counts. The V call is TRBV12-3 or TRBV12-4, the J call TRBJ2-5, with TRBD2 identical over 8 bases. CDR3 length equals 14 residues. Trimming took 3 bases from V and 6 from J; bases not matched to a gene: 6. CDR3 coding DNA: TGTGCCAGCAGTTTCCAAGCGGGAGTAAAGACCCAGTACTTC. This codes for CASSFQAGVKTQYF.

Regarding this clonotype: Because the CDR3 is missing its conserved closing phenylalanine or tryptophan, this is likely a read error. V gene TRBV6-6 combines with J gene TRBJ2-3, with TRBD1 as a possible D gene (6 bases). CDR3 length: 18 amino acids. The V gene lost 2 bases and the J gene lost 0 bases, with 18 bases spanning the gap. CDR1 is MNHNY, CDR2 SVGAGI, per germline (reference sequence). The chain's CDR3 is CASSYLIRQDRSTDTQYL. In DNA form, the CDR3 reads TGTGCCAGCAGTTACCTCATAAGACAGGATCGTAGCACAGATACGCAGTATTTG.

The CDR3 coding sequence is TGCAGTGCTAGAGAGGTTAGAGAAGCTTTCTTT. Amino acids: CSAREVREAFF. The chain links TRBV20-1 to TRBJ1-1; D is ambiguous. Trimming cost V 0 bases and J 8 bases, with 7 bases left between them. The CDR3 has 11 amino acids. The germline gives CDR1 DFQATT, CDR2 SNEGSKA (reference sequence).

This sequence joins TRBV5-6 and TRBJ2-1, with D possibly TRBD2 on 5 matching bases. V shed 3 bases and J shed 9 bases, with 16 bases lying between them. Germline V gives CDR1 SGHDT, CDR2 YYEEEE. CDR3 size: 14 residues. CDR3 region: CASSSGIGVAEQFF. The CDR3 bases are TGTGCCAGCAGCTCGGGTATCGGGGTTGCTGAGCAGTTCTTC.

This clonotype showed up just a few times. This chain joins TRBV9 and TRBJ1-6, with 10 nucleotides matching TRBD1. This CDR3 has 16 residues. Germline V gives CDR1 SGDLS, CDR2 YYNGEE. Losses at the gene ends were 0 bases for V and 3 bases for J; bases not matched to a gene: 0. Here the CDR3 DNA reads TGTGCCAGCAGCGTAGGGACAGGGGGCTATAATTCACCCCTCCACTTT. Amino acid sequence: CASSVGTGGYNSPLHF.

This chain joins TRBV20-1 and TRBJ2-3, with 7 bases that match TRBD2. From germline, CDR1 is DFQATT and CDR2 SNEGSKA (reference sequence). With 7 bases clipped from V and 3 bases from J, the junction kept 16 bases outside the gene matches. The CDR3 is made up of 16 amino acids. The CDR3 reads CSVVLLGWRETDTQYF. The CDR3 coding sequence is TGCAGTGTGGTTCTTCTCGGTTGGCGGGAGACAGATACGCAGTATTTT.

This clonotype was seen at least ten times. The rearrangement links TRBV7-9 to TRBJ2-7; 13 bases line up with TRBD2. Germline V CDR1 and CDR2: SEHNR, FQNEAQ (reference sequence). J gave up 5 bases and V 5 bases, and 3 bases lay outside the gene matches. This CDR3 region has 14 residues. CDR3 nucleotide sequence: TGTGCCAGCAGCGCGACTAGCGGGAGGCACGAGCAGTACTTC. Translation gives CASSATSGRHEQYF.

This chain links TRBV5-4 with TRBJ2-1; D may correspond to TRBD1 or TRBD2 (6 bases each). The ends were cut back, 4 bases at V and 7 bases at J, with 18 bases in the middle. This CDR3 region has 15 residues. The germline V gene has CDR1 SGHNT and CDR2 YYREEE (reference sequence). DNA of the CDR3: TGTGCCAGCAGCCTGGGGGGCCCCACGGGGAATGAGCAGTTCTTC. Protein sequence: CASSLGGPTGNEQFF.

This clonotype was found a few times. CDR3 sequence reads: CASSFRNLAGHEQYF. CDR3 nucleotides: TGTGCCAGCAGTTTTAGGAATCTAGCGGGACACGAGCAGTACTTC. This chain uses TRBV28 with TRBJ2-7; 9 bases are a match to TRBD2. Trimming cost V 3 bases and J 5 bases; bases outside gene matches: 8. This CDR3 region has 15 residues. Germline V lookup: CDR1 MDHEN, CDR2 SYDVKM.

The chain employs TRBV12-3 or TRBV12-4 and TRBJ2-7; a possible D gene is TRBD2 (6 bases). V lost 7 bases and J 6 bases, leaving 19 bases between the germline ends. The CDR3 sequence is 14 residues long. The DNA of the CDR3 is TGTGCCAGCACCCAAGAGGCGGGAAAACCCGAGCAGTACTTC. Translating gives CASTQEAGKPEQYF.

The chain has TRBV5-5 and TRBJ2-7; D is ambiguous. Germline V gene lookup returns CDR1 SGHKS and CDR2 YYEKEE (reference sequence). With 6 bases removed from V and 1 base from J, the gap between germline ends came to 11 bases. The CDR3 sequence is 13 residues long. The chain's CDR3 is CASTSRESYEQYF. In DNA form, the CDR3 reads TGTGCCAGCACCTCTAGGGAATCCTACGAGCAGTACTTC.

This clonotype was picked up many times. This chain uses TRBV7-9 with TRBJ2-5; D perhaps matches TRBD2 (5 bases). The ends were cut back, 0 bases at V and 5 bases at J, with 7 bases in the middle. The germline gives CDR1 SEHNR, CDR2 FQNEAQ (reference sequence). The CDR3 consists of 13 residues. DNA of the CDR3: TGTGCCAGCAGCTTAGCGGAGGCGGAGACCCAGTACTTC. Protein sequence: CASSLAEAETQYF.